The clone carrying this T cell receptor beta chain appeared a single time. The data were obtained in a study of shared clonotypes between healthy human individuals. Several immunoSEQ 96-well plates shared each subset's DNA, each plate a replicate. The assay was immunoSEQ multiplex PCR, and TCRdb's table has in-frame clones only and misses some. The table records some 490,000 clones, approximately 78% of them present only once. Trimming pared 5 bases from V and 2 bases from J, leaving 5 bases between. There are 11 residues in the CDR3. Germline V CDR1 and CDR2: DFQATT, SNEGSKA (reference sequence). The study enrolled healthy HIV-negative adults without recent acute infections or vaccinations as donors.

The chain couples TRBV20-1 to TRBJ2-3; D ambiguous. The sequenced sample was PBMCs. This sequence was found in a middle-aged woman in good health. Some clones in this sample may be carry-over from other donors' samples. The CDR3 sequence is CSALNTDTQYF. The CDR3 DNA is TGCAGTGCTCTGAACACAGATACGCAGTATTTT.